These T cell receptor beta chains were read from a single sample in a study of T-cell memory formation after mild COVID-19. TCRdb reanalysed the 5' RACE reads using MiXCR and keeps one entry per CDR3 protein. The sample carries 250,000 to 400,000 distinct CDR3 sequences, about 13% recorded once. The sequencing sample was made of PBMCs or a T cell subset sorted from them (not recorded which). Receptor source: a man between 18 and 35 years old who had mild COVID-19 (a few samples of this study predate the infection). Cell type and time point are not known. Both conserved end residues are part of each CDR3. The D gene is left open where the match is weak. Expanded clones are given a class, and other clones once, few, many or no size at all.

. TRBJ1-3 few TRBV11-3 13 TGTGCCAGCAGCTTGGACTCTGGAAACACCATATATTTT CASSLDSGNTIYF
TRBD2 TRBJ2-3 once TRBV24-1 16 TGTGCCACCAGCCAGACTAGCGGGAGAGACACAGATACGCAGTATTTT CATSQTSGRDTDTQYF
TRBD1 TRBJ2-2 few TRBV6-4 17 TGTGCCAGCAGTGACTCGACCGAACAGGGGGCGGCCGGGGAGCTGTTTTTT CASSDSTEQGAAGELFF
TRBD2 TRBJ2-3 many TRBV4-2 13 TGTGCCAGCAGCTCCAGCGGGGGAGATACGCAGTATTTT CASSSSGGDTQYF
. TRBJ2-1 few TRBV10-2 13 TGCGCCAGCATCGGGCCTTCCTACAATGAGCAGTTCTTC CASIGPSYNEQFF
. TRBJ1-5 few TRBV5-1 13 TGCGCCAGCAGCTTTAACTGGAATCAGCCCCAGCATTTT CASSFNWNQPQHF
. TRBJ2-7 few TRBV10-3 12 TGTGCCATCAGCAGGGGCACCTACGAGCAGTACTTC CAISRGTYEQYF
TRBD2 TRBJ2-1 . TRBV5-4 16 TGTGCCAGCAGCCCGGGGGTAGCGGGGGGATCCAATGAGCAGTTCTTC CASSPGVAGGSNEQFF
. TRBJ1-6 few TRBV5-1 14 TGCGCCAGCAGCCTAGGGACAACCAATTCACCCCTCCACTTT CASSLGTTNSPLHF
. TRBJ2-2 many TRBV7-9 13 TGTGCCAGCAGCTCCCCTGGTACCGGGGAGCTGTTTTTT CASSSPGTGELFF
. TRBJ2-3 . TRBV20-1 17 TGCAGTGCTAGATCGTGGCAGGGGACGCTCCCACAGGATACGCAGTATTTT CSARSWQGTLPQDTQYF
TRBD1 TRBJ1-5 . TRBV6-2/TRBV6-3 12 TGTGCCATCAGACAGGGTAATCAGCCCCAGCATTTT CAIRQGNQPQHF
TRBD1 TRBJ1-1 few TRBV7-2 12 TGTGCCGTCAGGACAGGGGGGCCTGAAGCTTTCTTT CAVRTGGPEAFF
TRBD2 TRBJ2-3 many TRBV4-1 16 TGCGCCAGCAGCCAACGTTTAGCGGGGGGCACAGATACGCAGTATTTT CASSQRLAGGTDTQYF
. TRBJ2-2 few TRBV11-2 15 TGTGCCAGCAGCTTAGCAGGGGCCTGGACCGGGGAGCTGTTTTTT CASSLAGAWTGELFF
. TRBJ2-7 few TRBV5-1 15 TGCGCCAGCAGCTCCTACGGGGCACTCCTTGGCGAGCAGTACTTC CASSSYGALLGEQYF